This is a list of T cell receptor beta chains from one sample in a study of blood T cell repertoires in COVID-19. Generated by immunoSEQ multiplex PCR, the TCRdb table keeps only in-frame clones and is missing some. The data hold approximately 440,000 clones, with roughly 87% observed a single time. The material sequenced was PBMCs or T cells enriched from blood (not recorded which). These receptors all come from a man aged 18-30 years who had recovered from COVID-19. CDR3s include the opening cysteine and the closing phenylalanine or tryptophan. A D gene is named only where the DNA matches it firmly. Size is stated for part of the rows, as once, few or many counts, or as a class when the clone is expanded.

d_call: TRBD1; clone_size: NA; v_call: TRBV7-9; j_call: TRBJ2-5; cdr3_nt: TGTGCCAGCAGCTTGCGGACAGGGGAGGGGGAGACCCAGTACTTC; cdr3_aa: CASSLRTGEGETQYF
d_call: TRBD1; clone_size: NA; v_call: TRBV5-1; j_call: TRBJ1-1; cdr3_nt: TGCGCCAGCAGCGGGCGGACAGGCATGAACACTGAAGCTTTCTTT; cdr3_aa: CASSGRTGMNTEAFF
d_call: NA; clone_size: NA; v_call: TRBV11-1; j_call: TRBJ1-1; cdr3_nt: TGTGCCAGCGGGGGACGGGACAATAGGAACACTGAAGCTTTCTTT; cdr3_aa: CASGGRDNRNTEAFF
d_call: NA; clone_size: NA; v_call: TRBV19; j_call: TRBJ2-2; cdr3_nt: TGTGCCAGTGGAACAGGGAACACCGGGGAGCTGTTTTTT; cdr3_aa: CASGTGNTGELFF
d_call: TRBD1; clone_size: NA; v_call: TRBV5-1; j_call: TRBJ2-2; cdr3_nt: TGCGCCAGCAGCATCGGGACAGGGGGCGCGGGGGAGCTGTTTTTT; cdr3_aa: CASSIGTGGAGELFF
d_call: NA; clone_size: NA; v_call: TRBV30; j_call: TRBJ2-3; cdr3_nt: TGTGCCTGGGGACGGGTCCCGGCAGATACGCAGTATTTT; cdr3_aa: CAWGRVPADTQYF
d_call: TRBD1; clone_size: once; v_call: TRBV5-1; j_call: TRBJ1-1; cdr3_nt: TGCGCCAGCAGCTTGGGCCCAGGGGGCGGCACTGAAGCTTTCTTT; cdr3_aa: CASSLGPGGGTEAFF
d_call: NA; clone_size: NA; v_call: TRBV7-2; j_call: TRBJ1-1; cdr3_nt: TGTGCCAGCAGCCCGGGGGGCCGGTACTTGAACACTGAAGCTTTCTTT; cdr3_aa: CASSPGGRYLNTEAFF
d_call: NA; clone_size: NA; v_call: TRBV23-1; j_call: TRBJ2-1; cdr3_nt: TGCGCCAGCCCCGGTAAGAATGAGCAGTTCTTC; cdr3_aa: CASPGKNEQFF
d_call: NA; clone_size: few; v_call: TRBV21-1; j_call: TRBJ2-3; cdr3_nt: TGTGCCAGCAGCAAACCCCGCCCGGTGCTAGCGGGAGGGCCATCCCCCCGCACAGATACGCAGTATTTT; cdr3_aa: CASSKPRPVLAGGPSPRTDTQYF
d_call: TRBD1; clone_size: NA; v_call: TRBV5-1; j_call: TRBJ2-1; cdr3_nt: TGCGCCAGCAGCTTGGTGACAGGGTCCTCCAATGAGCAGTTCTTC; cdr3_aa: CASSLVTGSSNEQFF
d_call: NA; clone_size: NA; v_call: TRBV15; j_call: TRBJ1-3; cdr3_nt: TGTGCCACCAGCACTACTGGAAACACCATATATTTT; cdr3_aa: CATSTTGNTIYF
d_call: TRBD1; clone_size: NA; v_call: TRBV3-1/TRBV3-2; j_call: TRBJ2-7; cdr3_nt: TGTGCCAGCAGCCAACGACAGGGGGGTTGGGCTGAGCAGTACTTC; cdr3_aa: CASSQRQGGWAEQYF
d_call: NA; clone_size: NA; v_call: TRBV27; j_call: TRBJ2-7; cdr3_nt: TGTGCCAGCAGTTTTAGCGGTGCCTACGAGCAGTACTTC; cdr3_aa: CASSFSGAYEQYF
d_call: NA; clone_size: NA; v_call: TRBV27; j_call: TRBJ2-7; cdr3_nt: TGTGCCAGCAGTTCCCGGGACTTGGTTTACGAGCAGTACTTC; cdr3_aa: CASSSRDLVYEQYF
d_call: TRBD1; clone_size: NA; v_call: TRBV2; j_call: TRBJ1-2; cdr3_nt: TGTGCCAGCAGTCCGAGACAGGGAGATGGCTACACCTTC; cdr3_aa: CASSPRQGDGYTF